This TCR beta chain is drawn from a study of radiation and T cells in renal cell carcinoma. Time point given: blood 4 weeks post-SBRT, at nephrectomy. Treatment meaning: 15 Gy SBRT to primary tumor, nephrectomy 4 weeks later. The CDR3 extends over 14 amino acids. Trimming removed 0 bases at V and 9 bases at J, with 13 bases between. From germline, CDR1 is SGHTA and CDR2 FQGNSA. Sequencing was performed with immunoSEQ multiplex PCR; in TCRdb, only in-frame clones are kept and a portion is missing. This table holds roughly 90,000 clones, around four fifths found once. This chain joins TRBV7-2 and TRBJ2-3; D uncertain. This TCR was recovered from a man between 50 and 59 years old with renal cell carcinoma. Sequences were derived from blood, sampled from a patient whose treatment included radiotherapy and nephrectomy. The CDR3 bases are TGTGCCAGCAGCTTAGCCGAGGCGGTTTCAACGCAGTATTTT. Translation: CASSLAEAVSTQYF.